The entry that follows covers one T cell receptor (beta chain) sequence. The record originates from a study of blood T cell repertoires in COVID-19. Looking at the study overall: Samples representing acute and convalescent COVID-19 were sourced from the United States, Italy and Spain. T cells, B-cell-depleted T cells, or PBMCs supplied cDNA or gDNA.

Source study methods: Reference gene primer amplification yielded estimated nucleated cell counts. Assay: immunoSEQ multiplex PCR; the TCRdb copy retains only in-frame clones and omits some. V and J calls and clone size are as listed in that table; D and trimming were resolved from the DNA. The sample yields fewer than 200,000 clones, 74% seen once. What was sequenced was peripheral blood. The clonotype was recovered from a woman older than 75 with acute or convalescent COVID-19.

The CDR3 sequence is CASSRSQSSYEQYF. CDR3 DNA sequence: TGTGCCAGCTCACGGTCACAGTCCTCCTACGAGCAGTACTTC. The J gene is TRBJ2-7, the V gene TRBV18; D call uncertain. V lost 4 bases and J 0 bases, leaving 10 bases between the germline ends. CDR3 length equals 14 residues. In germline, CDR1 is KGHSH, CDR2 LQKENI.